These 30 T cell receptor beta chains were all obtained from the same sample, sequenced in a study of shared clonotypes between healthy human individuals. Naive CD8 populations comprised CD45RO-negative cells positively selected for CCR7, excluding terminally differentiated effector memory CD45RA+ cells. The method was immunoSEQ multiplex PCR; TCRdb's version includes in-frame clones alone and lacks a portion of them. The sample lists roughly 570,000 clones, roughly 98% seen once, with 0.25% to 0.35% in the top ten. Sequenced: naive CD8+ T cells sorted from blood. The receptors were sampled from a man younger than 45 in good health.

This clone was recorded only once. The rearrangement links TRBV5-1 to TRBJ2-7; D perhaps matches TRBD2 (6 bases). The germline V gene encodes CDR1 SGHRS and CDR2 YFSETQ. Trimming shortened V by 4 bases and J by 0 bases, and 8 bases separated the two germline ends. The CDR3 sequence is 13 residues long. The CDR3 DNA reads as TGCGCCAGCAGCCGGGGACTCTCCTACGAGCAGTACTTC. It encodes CASSRGLSYEQYF.

The DNA for the CDR3 is TGTGCCAGCAGCTTAGATGGGCGGTACGAGCAGTACTTC. Translation gives CASSLDGRYEQYF. This chain joins TRBV11-2 and TRBJ2-7; D is uncertain. V lost 0 bases to trimming and J lost 4 bases, with 7 bases between them. The CDR3 length is 13 residues. Germline CDR1 is SGHAT and CDR2 is FQNNGV.

The chain has TRBV2 and TRBJ2-7; D gene uncertain. V lost 8 bases and J 0 bases, leaving 17 bases between the germline ends. Germline CDR1 reads SNHLY; CDR2 reads FYNNEI. CDR3 length: 15 amino acids. The CDR3 DNA reads as TGTGCCAGCGGGTCTGCGGTGGAGAGCTCCTACGAGCAGTACTTC. Translation: CASGSAVESSYEQYF.

V is TRBV5-6 and J is TRBJ2-2, with TRBD2 matching 12 bases. Trimming took 4 bases from V and 4 from J; bases not matched to a gene: 8. The V gene's germline CDR1 is SGHDT and CDR2 YYEEEE. The CDR3 is 17 amino acids. CDR3 in DNA: TGTGCCAGCAGCCCGACTAGCGGGAGAACGAGCACCGGGGAGCTGTTTTTT. Amino acid sequence: CASSPTSGRTSTGELFF.

This chain uses TRBV23-1 with TRBJ2-7; tentative D call: TRBD2 (6 bases). TRBV23-1 is assigned to the ORF class and has an uncertain function. The CDR3 totals 15 residues. Trimming pared 7 bases from V and 3 bases from J, leaving 19 bases between. The CDR3 sequence is CASTPHWLADYEQYF. The CDR3 nucleotides are TGCGCCAGCACCCCACATTGGTTAGCGGACTACGAGCAGTACTTC.

The J gene is TRBJ2-5, the V gene TRBV14; unclear D gene. V was shortened by 6 bases and J by 1 base, with 9 bases between the two germline ends. The CDR3 length is 13 residues. Germline values: CDR1 SGHDN, CDR2 FVKESK. CDR3 amino acids: CASRPTVQETQYF. DNA of the CDR3: TGTGCCAGCAGACCCACTGTCCAAGAGACCCAGTACTTC.

The chain has TRBV9 and TRBJ2-7; TRBD2 agrees at 7 bases. This CDR3 region has 15 residues. The germline V gene encodes CDR1 SGDLS and CDR2 YYNGEE. V lost 0 bases, J lost 4 bases, and 7 bases stayed unmatched. The CDR3: CASSVAGLAEYEQYF. The CDR3 DNA sequence: TGTGCCAGCAGCGTAGCGGGGCTAGCGGAATACGAGCAGTACTTC.

A remark on this clone: Just one base apart from a much larger clone, this may be a read error. The chain recombines TRBV9 with TRBJ1-1; D is uncertain. V lost 0 bases and J 1 base, leaving 4 bases between the germline ends. CDR1 is SGDLS and CDR2 is YYNGEE in the germline V gene. The CDR3 consists of 13 residues. CDR3 amino acids: CASSVGWNTEAFF. The DNA for the CDR3 is TGTGCCAGCAGCGTAGGGTGGAACACTGAAGCTTTCTTT.

The chain links TRBV25-1 to TRBJ2-7; D not certain. The CDR3 length is 13 residues. Per the germline V gene, CDR1 is MGHDK and CDR2 is SYGVNS. Between the trimmed V and J ends, which lost 2 bases and 2 bases, there was a span of 7 bases. The CDR3 region is CASSELGAYEQYF. The CDR3, as DNA: TGTGCCAGCAGTGAACTTGGGGCCTACGAGCAGTACTTC.

This CDR3 reads CASSLTDRYPYEQYF. For the CDR3, the DNA is TGTGCCAGCAGCTTAACGGACAGGTATCCCTACGAGCAGTACTTC. The chain carries TRBV7-9 and TRBJ2-7, with 7 bases that match TRBD1. The CDR3 spans 15 residues. Trimming removed 2 bases from V and 2 bases from J; junction bases left unmatched: 6. CDR1 and CDR2 (germline): SEHNR, FQNEAQ (reference sequence).

The gene calls are TRBV6-6 and TRBJ2-7; 9 positions match TRBD1. The ends lost 7 bases at V and 3 bases at J; junction bases unmatched: 13. CDR1 and CDR2 (germline): MNHNY, SVGAGI (reference sequence). CDR3 length: 16 residues. In DNA, the CDR3 is TGTGCCAGCATTACCAATGACAGGGGGGTAAGCTACGAGCAGTACTTC. Encoded protein: CASITNDRGVSYEQYF.

The chain links TRBV27 to TRBJ1-1; TRBD1 might be the D (6 bases). Trimming took off 5 bases at V and 0 bases at J, with 13 bases between the two ends. The CDR3 spans 15 residues. Per germline, CDR1 MNHEY and CDR2 SMNVEV (reference sequence). CDR3 nucleotide sequence: TGTGCCAGCAGTCCCCCCGGACAGTTGAACACTGAAGCTTTCTTT. Translated: CASSPPGQLNTEAFF.

The gene calls are TRBV4-1 and TRBJ2-7; no reliable D call. Germline loops: CDR1 MGHRA, CDR2 YSYEKL. The CDR3 has 15 amino acids. V dropped 3 bases and J dropped 0 bases, with 12 bases sitting between them. CDR3 residues: CASSQTDGSSYEQYF. DNA of the CDR3: TGCGCCAGCAGCCAGACGGACGGTAGCTCCTACGAGCAGTACTTC.

This chain uses TRBV7-9 with TRBJ2-1; no firm D call. Trimming took off 6 bases at V and 7 bases at J, with 19 bases between the two ends. Per the germline V gene, CDR1 is SEHNR and CDR2 is FQNEAQ (reference sequence). The CDR3 spans 15 residues. Here the CDR3 DNA reads TGTGCCAGCAGTTATATCACCCACAAGACGAATGAGCAGTTCTTC. This translates into CASSYITHKTNEQFF.

The chain recombines TRBV2 with TRBJ1-5, with 8 bases aligning to TRBD1. This CDR3 has 16 amino acids. The V gene end was trimmed by 2 bases and the J gene end by 3 bases; junction bases not matched to a gene: 6. The V gene's germline CDR1 is SNHLY and CDR2 FYNNEI. CDR3 residues: CASSELPGQDNQPQHF. CDR3 sequence (DNA): TGTGCCAGCAGTGAACTCCCGGGACAGGACAATCAGCCCCAGCATTTT.

V is TRBV28 and J is TRBJ1-1, with TRBD1 matching 7 bases. After removal of 7 bases from V and 11 bases from J, the junction contained 19 bases not matched to a gene. This CDR3 comprises 15 residues. CDR1 is MDHEN and CDR2 is SYDVKM in the germline V gene. This CDR3 is CASKNPGTEGPGAFF. CDR3 coding DNA: TGTGCCAGCAAAAACCCCGGGACAGAGGGCCCGGGGGCTTTCTTT.

The chain uses TRBV2 and TRBJ2-1; D gene unclear. The CDR3 length is 17 residues. Trimming left V 2 bases short and J 0 bases short, with 14 bases between. Germline CDR1 and CDR2: SNHLY and FYNNEI. The CDR3: CASSESRQMDSYNEQFF. For the CDR3, the DNA is TGTGCCAGCAGTGAATCGCGTCAGATGGACTCCTACAATGAGCAGTTCTTC.

The chain is built from TRBV9 and TRBJ2-7; a possible D gene is TRBD2 (6 bases). V was shortened by 0 bases and J by 5 bases, with 15 bases between the two germline ends. CDR3 length equals 15 residues. Germline CDR1 SGDLS, CDR2 YYNGEE. The CDR3 nucleotides are TGTGCCAGCAGCGTAGGCATCGAGGGAGGTGACGAGCAGTACTTC. The encoded protein is CASSVGIEGGDEQYF.

V gene TRBV29-1 combines with J gene TRBJ2-3; 8 bases are shared with TRBD2. Germline trimming cut 0 bases from V and 5 bases from J; bases unmatched to any gene: 16. The CDR3 spans 18 residues. Germline CDR1 SQVTM, CDR2 ANQGSEA. CDR3 DNA: TGCAGCGTTGAAGATCTGGGCCCGGGGAGCGGGAGAGGAGATACGCAGTATTTT. As protein: CSVEDLGPGSGRGDTQYF.

The chain carries TRBV7-8 and TRBJ2-7; 8 bases align to TRBD1. CDR1 SGHVS and CDR2 FQNEAQ come from the germline V gene. The V segment lost 5 bases and the J segment 1 base; nucleotides outside the gene matches: 10. The CDR3 covers 16 residues. For the CDR3, the DNA is TGTGCCAGCAGCCTAATAAGCCAGGGGGCGTCCTACGAGCAGTACTTC. Its protein is CASSLISQGASYEQYF.

This sequence joins TRBV27 and TRBJ2-5, with 7 bases fitting TRBD2. Unmatched junction bases numbered 11, after V lost 5 bases and J lost 2 bases. CDR3 length equals 16 residues. Germline values: CDR1 MNHEY, CDR2 SMNVEV (reference sequence). The CDR3 sequence: CASSAGTNWFQETQYF. Written as DNA, the CDR3 is TGTGCCAGCAGTGCCGGGACTAATTGGTTTCAAGAGACCCAGTACTTC.

The chain carries TRBV11-1 and TRBJ2-1; a possible D gene is TRBD2 (6 bases). The CDR3 spans 17 residues. Trimming left V 1 base short and J 9 bases short, with 22 bases between. Germline loops: CDR1 SGHAT, CDR2 FQDESV (reference sequence). CDR3 region: CASSLGPTYSSSGEQFF. The CDR3 DNA reads as TGTGCCAGCAGCTTAGGTCCAACGTACAGTAGTAGCGGTGAGCAGTTCTTC.

V usage is TRBV5-8 and J usage is TRBJ2-1; 8 bases align to TRBD2. V dropped 6 bases and J dropped 1; count of bases not matched to a gene: 6. CDR3 length: 15 residues. Germline V lookup: CDR1 SGHTS, CDR2 YDEGEE. The CDR3 region has the DNA TGTGCCAGCACCCGAGCGGGAGTGTCCTACAATGAGCAGTTCTTC. Residues: CASTRAGVSYNEQFF. The full variable domain, its missing parts supplied by reference TRBV5-8 and TRBJ2-1, is EAGVTQSPTHLIKTRGQQATLRCSPISGHTSVYWYQQALGLGLQFLLWYDEGEERNRGNFPPRFSGRQFPNYSSELNVNALELEDSALYLCASTRAGVSYNEQFFGPGTRLTVL.

The chain joins TRBV27 to TRBJ2-7, with D perhaps TRBD2 (6 bases). CDR3 length: 13 residues. The V gene lost 5 bases and the J gene lost 2 bases, with 10 bases spanning the gap. The V gene's germline CDR1 is MNHEY and CDR2 SMNVEV (reference sequence). Written as DNA, the CDR3 is TGTGCCAGCAGTCTAGCGATCGCCTACGAGCAGTACTTC. It codes for CASSLAIAYEQYF.

The gene calls are TRBV7-9 and TRBJ1-1; 8 positions agree with TRBD1. CDR3 length equals 16 residues. V dropped 4 bases and J dropped 3; count of bases not matched to a gene: 10. Germline V gene data show CDR1 as SEHNR and CDR2 as FQNEAQ (reference sequence). The CDR3 reads CASSYPVRGRDTEAFF. The DNA for the CDR3 is TGTGCCAGCAGCTACCCTGTCAGGGGGCGTGACACTGAAGCTTTCTTT.

The genes are TRBV5-4 and TRBJ2-7; possible D gene TRBD2, 7 bases. The ends were cut back, 3 bases at V and 6 bases at J, with 10 bases in the middle. CDR3 length: 12 amino acids. Germline CDR1 SGHNT, CDR2 YYREEE (reference sequence). The CDR3 here is CASSSRGAEQYF. The CDR3 DNA follows: TGTGCCAGCAGCTCCCGGGGGGCCGAGCAGTACTTC.

The rearrangement joins TRBV30 to TRBJ2-3; D possibly matches TRBD1 or TRBD2 (5 bases each). The CDR3 is 16 amino acids. CDR1 GTSNPN and CDR2 SVGIG come from the germline V gene (reference sequence). The V and J ends lost 1 base and 8 bases respectively, with 22 bases between them. The CDR3 loop reads CAWSGEGSLVWGTQYF. CDR3 DNA: TGTGCCTGGAGTGGAGAGGGGTCACTGGTCTGGGGTACGCAGTATTTT.

V is TRBV4-1 and J is TRBJ2-7; D remains unclear. Trimming removed 8 bases from V and 5 bases from J, with 16 bases in between. Germline V gene data show CDR1 as MGHRA and CDR2 as YSYEKL. The CDR3 runs 13 residues. CDR3 nucleotides: TGCGCCAGCGGCCCCGTCGGGTTCCACGAGCAGTACTTC. It specifies CASGPVGFHEQYF.

The rearrangement uses TRBV11-2 and TRBJ2-4; D perhaps matches TRBD1 (6 bases). V lost 5 bases, J lost 0 bases, and 17 bases lay in between. This CDR3 has 17 amino acids. CDR1 SGHAT and CDR2 FQNNGV come from the germline V gene. CDR3 bases: TGTGCCAGCAGCGATTCTGGGGGCGGCCCAGCCAAAAACATTCAGTACTTC. Amino acids: CASSDSGGGPAKNIQYF.

The chain recombines TRBV27 with TRBJ2-1; 7 bases agree with TRBD1. V shed 2 bases, J shed 3 bases, and the junction held 7 bases outside the gene matches. The V gene's germline CDR1 is MNHEY and CDR2 SMNVEV (reference sequence). This CDR3 comprises 16 residues. CDR3 DNA: TGTGCCAGCAGTTTAGTCCAGGGGGACGACTACAATGAGCAGTTCTTC. It codes for CASSLVQGDDYNEQFF.